A selection of T cell receptor beta chains follows, all from one sample in a study of blood T cell repertoires in COVID-19. Repertoires were generated with immunoSEQ multiplex PCR, while TCRdb's copy carries only in-frame clones and drops some. The data contain roughly 260,000 clones, approximately 85% of them singletons. The sequencing input was PBMCs or T cells enriched from blood (not recorded which). These receptors all stem from a woman aged 45 to 65 who had recovered from COVID-19. CDR3s include the opening cysteine and the closing phenylalanine or tryptophan. A D gene is named only where the DNA matches it firmly. Clone size is shown for a subset of rows, as once, few, many or a class of expanded clone.

>few|TRBV5-8|TRBJ1-4|NA
TGTGCCAGCAGCTTCGGGACAACTAATGAAAAACTGTTTTTT
CASSFGTTNEKLFF
>NA|TRBV3-1/TRBV3-2|TRBJ2-3|TRBD1
TGTGCCAGTGGGGGACAGCAAGATACGCAGTATTTT
CASGGQQDTQYF
>NA|TRBV7-3|TRBJ2-1|NA
TGTGCCAGCAGCTTATCAACCTACAATGAGCAGTTCTTC
CASSLSTYNEQFF
>NA|TRBV11-3|TRBJ2-5|TRBD2
TGTGCCAGCAGCCCCGGACTAGCGGGAGGGGTGGTGGAGACCCAGTACTTC
CASSPGLAGGVVETQYF
>NA|TRBV3-1/TRBV3-2|TRBJ1-2|NA
TGTGCCAGCAGCCAAGACGGCAGGGTAGGTGGCTACACCTTC
CASSQDGRVGGYTF
>NA|TRBV10-3|TRBJ2-4|NA
TGTGCCATCAGTGAGTCGACAAGAGCCCAAAACATTCAGTACTTC
CAISESTRAQNIQYF
>NA|TRBV28|TRBJ1-5|NA
TGTGCCAGCACTACAGGGCAAAAACAGCCCCAGCATTTT
CASTTGQKQPQHF
>NA|TRBV10-3|TRBJ2-3|TRBD1
TGTGCCATCAGTGATGGGACAGGGTTCACAGATACGCAGTATTTT
CAISDGTGFTDTQYF
>NA|TRBV5-1|TRBJ1-1|NA
TGCGCCAGCAGCTTGGGCGCGGAGAACACTGAAGCTTTCTTT
CASSLGAENTEAFF
>NA|TRBV9|TRBJ2-1|NA
TGTGCCAGCAGCGTTAGGGTAGCGGACCTAAATGAGCAGTTCTTC
CASSVRVADLNEQFF
>NA|TRBV28|TRBJ2-7|TRBD2
TGTGCCACCAAACGTACTAGCGGGAGCTCCTACGAGCAGTACTTC
CATKRTSGSSYEQYF
>NA|TRBV20-1|TRBJ2-5|NA
TGCAGTGCTAGTATCCCCCATAGAAGTCAGGAAGAGACCCAGTACTTC
CSASIPHRSQEETQYF
>NA|TRBV7-9|TRBJ2-3|NA
TGTGCCAGCAGCACCTGGGGCATCACAGATACGCAGTATTTT
CASSTWGITDTQYF
>NA|TRBV4-1|TRBJ2-1|NA
TGCGCCAGCAGCCTTGGACACACATACTCCTACAATGAGCAGTTCTTC
CASSLGHTYSYNEQFF
>NA|TRBV5-6|TRBJ2-1|NA
TGTGCCAGCAGCTCTCCCACCGGGTGGAATGAGCAGTTCTTC
CASSSPTGWNEQFF
>NA|TRBV7-8|TRBJ1-1|NA
TGTGCCAGCAGCTTATTACAGGACACTGAAGCTTTCTTT
CASSLLQDTEAFF
>NA|TRBV5-1|TRBJ2-7|TRBD1
TGCGCCAGCAGCCCAGGGACAGGGGGCCTCTCCCACGAGCAGTACTTC
CASSPGTGGLSHEQYF
>NA|TRBV7-6|TRBJ2-7|TRBD2
TGTGCCAGCAGCTTAGCCCCGGCGGGGGGAGGCACTGACGAGCAGTACTTC
CASSLAPAGGGTDEQYF
>NA|TRBV19|TRBJ1-1|NA
TGTGCCAGTAGTATAGAGGGCAGAAACACTGAAGCTTTCTTT
CASSIEGRNTEAFF
>NA|TRBV23-1|TRBJ2-7|NA
TGCGCCAGCAGCCCCCCGACAGACGAGCAGTACTTC
CASSPPTDEQYF
>once|TRBV6-5|TRBJ2-7|NA
TGTGCCAGCAGTTATGCGGAGGACTACGAGCAGTACTTC
CASSYAEDYEQYF
>NA|TRBV7-8|TRBJ2-7|TRBD1
TGTGCCAGCAGCTTAGCTACGGACAGGGGTACCCAGTACTTC
CASSLATDRGTQYF
>NA|TRBV18|TRBJ2-5|TRBD1
TGTGCCAGCTCACCAAGGACAGGGGAAGAGACCCAGTACTTC
CASSPRTGEETQYF
>NA|TRBV28|TRBJ2-7|TRBD1
TGTGCCACCGACAGACAGGGATACGAGCAGTACTTC
CATDRQGYEQYF
>NA|TRBV6-5|TRBJ1-6|TRBD1
TGTGCCAGCAGAGTAACGACAGGGATTAATTCACCCCTCCACTTT
CASRVTTGINSPLHF
>NA|TRBV5-1|TRBJ2-3|TRBD2
TGCGCCAGCAGCACCGCTAGCGGGAGGGCCCATACGCAGTATTTT
CASSTASGRAHTQYF
>NA|TRBV6-5|TRBJ2-5|NA
TGTGCCAGCAGTTTCCCCCCAGCGCAAGAGACCCAGTACTTC
CASSFPPAQETQYF
>NA|TRBV5-5|TRBJ1-6|NA
TGTGCCAGCAGCGAACACAGGGCTAGCTCCTATAATTCACCCCTCCACTTT
CASSEHRASSYNSPLHF
>NA|TRBV24-1|TRBJ1-5|NA
TGTGCCACCAGTGATTTGCACCGGGGGGCTCAGCATTTT
CATSDLHRGAQHF
>NA|TRBV29-1|TRBJ2-3|NA
TGCAGCGTTCGGGAAAGAGCTAGCACAGATACGCAGTATTTT
CSVRERASTDTQYF
>NA|TRBV27|TRBJ2-7|NA
TGTGCCAGCAGTTCGACAGAGCAAACCTACGAGCAGTACTTC
CASSSTEQTYEQYF
>NA|TRBV4-2|TRBJ2-7|TRBD1
TGTGCCAGCAGCCAGGCCACTTTCACCGGGACAGGGGTTACCTACGAGCAGTACTTC
CASSQATFTGTGVTYEQYF
>NA|TRBV12-2|TRBJ1-1|NA
TGTGCAAGTCGCTTCGCAGGTATTTGGACTGAAGCTTTCTTT
CASRFAGIWTEAFF
>NA|TRBV5-1|TRBJ1-1|NA
TGCGCCAGCAGCTTGGACAGTGGGTACACTGAAGCTTTCTTT
CASSLDSGYTEAFF
>few|TRBV28|TRBJ1-1|NA
TGTGCCAGCAGTAGAACAGGGTCCACTGAAGCTTTCTTT
CASSRTGSTEAFF
>NA|TRBV4-1|TRBJ2-1|NA
TGCGCCAGCAGCCAAGGACTAGGTTTCTCCTACAATGAGCAGTTCTTC
CASSQGLGFSYNEQFF
>NA|TRBV10-3|TRBJ2-7|TRBD1
TGTGCCATCAGTGACCCCGTCCGGCTCGGGACAGGGTACAGTAACGAGCAGTACTTC
CAISDPVRLGTGYSNEQYF
>NA|TRBV7-9|TRBJ1-3|NA
TGTGCCAGCAGCTTAAGGAGCTCTGGAAACACCATATATTTT
CASSLRSSGNTIYF
>NA|TRBV28|TRBJ2-3|TRBD2
TGTGCCAGCAGTTTAAGCGGGAGAGGGACAGATACGCAGTATTTT
CASSLSGRGTDTQYF
>NA|TRBV19|TRBJ2-1|TRBD2
TGTGCCAGTATGGAGCGGGAGGTGAATGAGCAGTTCTTC
CASMEREVNEQFF
>NA|TRBV19|TRBJ2-3|NA
TGTGCCAGTACTAATAGAGATACGCAGTATTTT
CASTNRDTQYF
>NA|TRBV27|TRBJ2-1|TRBD2
TGTGCCAGCAGACCGACTAGCGGGAGGGGGAATGAGCAGTTCTTC
CASRPTSGRGNEQFF
>NA|TRBV3-1/TRBV3-2|TRBJ2-5|TRBD2
TGTGCCAGCAGCCATTTCCCGACTAGCGGGGGGGAGACCCAGTACTTC
CASSHFPTSGGETQYF